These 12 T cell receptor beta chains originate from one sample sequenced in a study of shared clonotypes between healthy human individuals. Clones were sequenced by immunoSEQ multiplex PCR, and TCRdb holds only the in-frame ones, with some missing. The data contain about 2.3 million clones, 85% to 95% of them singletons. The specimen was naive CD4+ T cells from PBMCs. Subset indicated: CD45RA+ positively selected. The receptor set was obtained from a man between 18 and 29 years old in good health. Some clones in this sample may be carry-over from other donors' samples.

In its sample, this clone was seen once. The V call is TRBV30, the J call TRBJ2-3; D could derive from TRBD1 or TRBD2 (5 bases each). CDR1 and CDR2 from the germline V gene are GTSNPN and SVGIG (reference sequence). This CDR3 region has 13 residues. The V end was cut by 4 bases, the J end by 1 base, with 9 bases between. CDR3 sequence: CAWNGGRTDTQYF. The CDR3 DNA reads TGTGCCTGGAATGGGGGACGCACAGATACGCAGTATTTT. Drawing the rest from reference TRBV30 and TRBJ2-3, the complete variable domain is SQTIHQWPATLVQPVGSPLSLECTVEGTSNPNLYWYRQAAGRGLQLLFYSVGIGQISSEVPQNLSASRPQDRQFILSSKKLLLSDSGFYLCAWNGGRTDTQYFGPGTRLTVL.

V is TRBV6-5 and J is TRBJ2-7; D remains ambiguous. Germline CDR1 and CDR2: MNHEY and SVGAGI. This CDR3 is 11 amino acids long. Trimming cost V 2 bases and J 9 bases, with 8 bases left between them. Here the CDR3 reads CASSYGPAQYF. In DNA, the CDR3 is TGTGCCAGCAGTTACGGGCCGGCGCAGTACTTC.

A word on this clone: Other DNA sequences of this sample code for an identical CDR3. The CDR3 nucleotides read TGTGCCAGCAGCTCGGGACTAGCGAGTTACAATGAGCAGTTCTTC. This gives the protein CASSSGLASYNEQFF. The rearrangement links TRBV7-2 to TRBJ2-1; 10 nucleotides agree with TRBD2. The V segment lost 4 bases and the J segment 4 bases; nucleotides outside the gene matches: 4. Germline-derived CDR1 and CDR2 are SGHTA and FQGNSA. The CDR3 runs to 15 residues.

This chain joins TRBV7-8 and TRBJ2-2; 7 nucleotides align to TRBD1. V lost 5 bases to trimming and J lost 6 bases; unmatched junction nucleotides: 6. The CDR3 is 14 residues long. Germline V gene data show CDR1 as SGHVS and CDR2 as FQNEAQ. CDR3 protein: CASSLGTEAGELFF. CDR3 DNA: TGTGCCAGCAGCCTAGGGACAGAAGCCGGGGAGCTGTTTTTT.

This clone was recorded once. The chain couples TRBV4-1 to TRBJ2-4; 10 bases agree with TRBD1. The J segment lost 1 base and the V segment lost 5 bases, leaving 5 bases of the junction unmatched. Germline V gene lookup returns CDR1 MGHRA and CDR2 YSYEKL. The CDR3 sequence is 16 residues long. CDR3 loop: CASSVPGQGAKNIQYF. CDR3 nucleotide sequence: TGCGCCAGCAGCGTGCCGGGACAGGGGGCCAAAAACATTCAGTACTTC.

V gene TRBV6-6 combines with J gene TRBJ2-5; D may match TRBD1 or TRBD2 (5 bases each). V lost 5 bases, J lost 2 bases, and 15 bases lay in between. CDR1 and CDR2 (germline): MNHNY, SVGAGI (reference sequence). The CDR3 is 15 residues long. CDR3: CASSKTGLVQETQYF. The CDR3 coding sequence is TGTGCCAGCAGTAAAACAGGACTGGTACAAGAGACCCAGTACTTC.

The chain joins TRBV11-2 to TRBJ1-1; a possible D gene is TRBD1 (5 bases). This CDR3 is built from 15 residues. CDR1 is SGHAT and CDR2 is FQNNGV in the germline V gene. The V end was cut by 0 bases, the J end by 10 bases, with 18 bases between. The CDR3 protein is CASSLDLEGRGGAFF. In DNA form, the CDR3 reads TGTGCCAGCAGCTTAGATCTAGAGGGCCGGGGGGGAGCTTTCTTT.

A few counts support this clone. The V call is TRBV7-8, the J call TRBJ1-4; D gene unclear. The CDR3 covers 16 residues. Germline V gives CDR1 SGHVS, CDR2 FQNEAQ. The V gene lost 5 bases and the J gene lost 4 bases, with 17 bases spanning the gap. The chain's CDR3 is CASSRTWLHGNEKLFF. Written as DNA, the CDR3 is TGTGCCAGCAGCCGGACCTGGCTTCATGGTAATGAAAAACTGTTTTTT.

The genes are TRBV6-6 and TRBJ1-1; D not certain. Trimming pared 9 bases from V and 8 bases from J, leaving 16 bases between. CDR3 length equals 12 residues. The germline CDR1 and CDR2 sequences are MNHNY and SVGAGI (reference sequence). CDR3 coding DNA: TGTGCCAGTCTTGAAAGCCGGGCCGAAGCTTTCTTT. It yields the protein CASLESRAEAFF.

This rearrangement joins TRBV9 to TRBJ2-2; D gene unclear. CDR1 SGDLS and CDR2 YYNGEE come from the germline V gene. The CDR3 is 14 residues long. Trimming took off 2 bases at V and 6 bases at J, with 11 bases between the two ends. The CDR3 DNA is TGTGCCAGCAGCGTTTTTTCGGTCGCCGGGGAGCTGTTTTTT. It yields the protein CASSVFSVAGELFF.

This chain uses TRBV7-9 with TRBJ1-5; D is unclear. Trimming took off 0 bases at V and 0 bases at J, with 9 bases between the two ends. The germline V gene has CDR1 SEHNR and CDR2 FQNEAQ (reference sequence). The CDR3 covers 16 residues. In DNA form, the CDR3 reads TGTGCCAGCAGCTTAGCACTGGCAGCTAGCAATCAGCCCCAGCATTTT. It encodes CASSLALAASNQPQHF.

CDR3 region: CASSGGVGTEAFF. For the CDR3, the DNA is TGTGCCAGCTCCGGGGGTGTGGGGACTGAAGCTTTCTTT. The V and J genes are TRBV11-3 and TRBJ1-1; the D gene is possibly TRBD1 (5 bases). The length of the CDR3 is 13 residues. V was clipped by 8 bases and J by 5 bases, with 15 bases between them. Germline V gene lookup returns CDR1 SGHNT and CDR2 YENEEA.